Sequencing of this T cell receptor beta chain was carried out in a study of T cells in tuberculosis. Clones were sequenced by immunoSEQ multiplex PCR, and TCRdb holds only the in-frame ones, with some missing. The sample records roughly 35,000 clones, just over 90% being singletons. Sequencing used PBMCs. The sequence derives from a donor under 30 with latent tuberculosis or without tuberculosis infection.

CDR3 nucleotide sequence: TGTGCCAGCAGACCCGGGACAGACTACAACTATGGCTACACCTTC. Amino acid sequence: CASRPGTDYNYGYTF. V is TRBV6-5 and J is TRBJ1-2; 7 nucleotides match TRBD1. This CDR3 contains 15 residues. Trimming cost V 6 bases and J 2 bases; bases outside gene matches: 9. Germline V gene lookup returns CDR1 MNHEY and CDR2 SVGAGI.